The clone carrying this T cell receptor beta chain has just a few counts. This entry is derived from a study of blood T cells in healthy people across ages. Primed by a sample-barcoded 5' primer and a J-beta primer mix, a second PCR proceeded for about 6 to 12 cycles. TCRdb processed the 5' RACE reads anew with MiXCR; each CDR3 protein has one entry. Counted here are some 850,000 distinct CDR3 sequences, roughly 25% occurring once; the ten biggest clones make up 3%. Germline CDR1 is MDHEN and CDR2 is SYDVKM. This CDR3 has 15 residues. These data were also filed under a second study, of T cells of mothers and their children.

The source of this sequence is a boy aged 5-17 years in good health. The rearrangement links TRBV28 to TRBJ2-5; D is possibly TRBD2 (6 bases). The J call is uncertain, as TRBJ2-7 better fits the DNA end. The sequencing input was blood. The CDR3 spells CASSPSWRGSYEQYF. CDR3 bases: TGTGCCAGCAGTCCCTCCTGGAGGGGCTCCTACGAGCAGTACTTC.